Following are 3 T cell receptor beta chains from one sample sequenced in a study of blood T cell repertoires in COVID-19 (dated by TCRdb to about 2020). Libraries were prepared through the immunoSEQ multiplex PCR assay. TCRdb retrieved this table from immuneACCESS and kept in-frame rearrangements only. Not all clones are present; in checked studies, unresolved V genes account for under half, and no reason is known for the remainder. Within this sample are some 400,000 clones, with 90% to 95% of them counted one time only. 0.7% to 0.95% of the sample goes to the ten largest clones. Material for sequencing was PBMCs or T cells enriched from blood (not recorded which). All receptors derive from a woman in her 40s who had been exposed to COVID-19.

The V gene is TRBV7-9, the J gene TRBJ2-1; maybe TRBD2 (5 bases). The CDR3 is made up of 13 amino acids. V lost 0 bases and J lost 6, with 6 bases in between. Germline assignment: CDR1 SEHNR and CDR2 FQNEAQ (reference sequence). This CDR3 is CASSLAGSNEQFF. In DNA, the CDR3 is TGTGCCAGCAGCTTAGCGGGGAGCAATGAGCAGTTCTTC.

Details on this clone: Other DNA sequences of this sample code for an identical CDR3. The genes are TRBV9 and TRBJ2-3; 8 nucleotides agree with TRBD2. The germline CDR1 and CDR2 sequences are SGDLS and YYNGEE. Trimming took 0 bases from V and 5 from J; bases not matched to a gene: 5. The CDR3 totals 15 residues. The CDR3 region is CASSVVAGGGDTQYF. The CDR3 DNA follows: TGTGCCAGCAGCGTAGTTGCGGGGGGAGGAGATACGCAGTATTTT.

V and J are TRBV3-1 (or the pseudogene TRBV3-2) and TRBJ1-6; perhaps TRBD1 as D (6 bases). CDR1 and CDR2 from the germline V gene are LGHDT and YNNKEL (reference sequence). Trimming cost V 2 bases and J 6 bases, with 11 bases left between them. The CDR3 sequence is 15 residues long. CDR3 DNA: TGTGCCAGCAGCCAATTAGGACAGTCTAATTCACCCCTCCACTTT. This sequence encodes CASSQLGQSNSPLHF.